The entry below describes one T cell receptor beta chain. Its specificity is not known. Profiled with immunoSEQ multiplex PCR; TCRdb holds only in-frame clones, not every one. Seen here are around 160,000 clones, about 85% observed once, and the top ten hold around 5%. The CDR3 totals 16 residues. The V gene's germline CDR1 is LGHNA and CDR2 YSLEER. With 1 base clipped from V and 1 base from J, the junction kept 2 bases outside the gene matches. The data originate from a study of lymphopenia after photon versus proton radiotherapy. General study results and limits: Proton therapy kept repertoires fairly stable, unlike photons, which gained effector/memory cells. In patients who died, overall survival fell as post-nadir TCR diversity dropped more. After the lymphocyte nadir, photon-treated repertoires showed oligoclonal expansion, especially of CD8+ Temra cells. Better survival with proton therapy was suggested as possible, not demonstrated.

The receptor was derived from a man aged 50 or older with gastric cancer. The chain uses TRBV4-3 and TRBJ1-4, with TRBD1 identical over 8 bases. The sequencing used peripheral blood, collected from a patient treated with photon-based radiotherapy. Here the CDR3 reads CASSQVRGQTNEKLFF. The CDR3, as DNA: TGCGCCAGCAGCCAAGTCAGGGGGCAAACTAATGAAAAACTGTTTTTT.